These T cell receptor beta chains were read from a single sample in a study of long-term antiretroviral therapy in people with HIV. Generated by immunoSEQ multiplex PCR, the TCRdb table keeps only in-frame clones and is missing some. Of under 20,000 clones in the sample, 75% to 85% were seen once. The sample consisted of unsorted PBMCs, taken 0.2 years after starting antiretroviral therapy. The receptors shown here come from a woman aged 40 to 55 with HIV. Each CDR3 is given with its conserved first and last residue. D genes are given only for firm matches. Rows give clone size only sometimes, using once, few, many, or a class for an expanded clone.

D,V,J,size,DNA,CDR3
TRBD2,TRBV9,TRBJ2-3,-,TGTGCCAGCAGCGTAGGCGCTAGCGGGGGCTACACAGATACGCAGTATTTT,CASSVGASGGYTDTQYF
TRBD1,TRBV30,TRBJ2-4,-,TGTGCCTGGAGTAACGTGGACAGGGCTCTAGCCAAAAACATTCAGTACTTC,CAWSNVDRALAKNIQYF
-,TRBV7-9,TRBJ1-2,-,TGTGCCAGCAGCTTAGGAGGGGCTGAGAACTATGGCTACACCTTC,CASSLGGAENYGYTF
-,TRBV12-5,TRBJ2-5,few,TGTGCTAGTGGTTCAGGGGGCGGGGGGCAAGAGACCCAGTACTTC,CASGSGGGGQETQYF
-,TRBV15,TRBJ2-7,-,TGTGCCACCAGCAGAGGGGCTATCTCCTACGAACAGTACTTC,CATSRGAISYEQYF
-,TRBV10-3,TRBJ1-4,-,TGTGCCATCAGGGGGGTAGAGAATGAAAAACTGTTTTTT,CAIRGVENEKLFF
TRBD2,TRBV2,TRBJ2-1,-,TGTGCCAGCCCGGGACTAGCGGGACGAGCCCAATACAATGAGCAGTTCTTC,CASPGLAGRAQYNEQFF
-,TRBV19,TRBJ2-7,-,TGTGCCAGTAGTGCCTCCTTACACTACATGAATCCCTACGAGCAGTACTTC,CASSASLHYMNPYEQYF
-,TRBV5-1,TRBJ2-4,-,TGCGCCAGCAGCGAAGACTCAGGGGGGGACATTCAGTACTTC,CASSEDSGGDIQYF
TRBD2,TRBV7-2,TRBJ2-1,-,TGTGCCAGCAGCCCCACAGCGGGGGGGACCAATGAGCAGTTCTTC,CASSPTAGGTNEQFF
TRBD1,TRBV18,TRBJ1-1,-,TGTGCCAGCTCACAGGGACAGGGGACCACTGAAGCTTTCTTT,CASSQGQGTTEAFF
-,TRBV11-3,TRBJ1-2,once,TGTGCCAGCAGCTTCGGTCTCGGGCCCAGGGGCTACACCTTC,CASSFGLGPRGYTF
-,TRBV5-6,TRBJ1-2,few,TGTGCCAGCAGTTGGACGCAAATTGGCTACACCTTC,CASSWTQIGYTF
-,TRBV6-1,TRBJ1-1,-,TGTGCCAGCACTTGGGGCGCTGAAGCTTTCTTT,CASTWGAEAFF
-,TRBV5-6,TRBJ2-7,-,TGTGCCAGCAGCTTGAATCTCGGCTGGGGCTCCTACGAGCAGTACTTC,CASSLNLGWGSYEQYF
TRBD2,TRBV6-6,TRBJ2-1,-,TGTGCCAGCAGTCAACTAGCGGGGAGTTACAATGAGCAGTTCTTC,CASSQLAGSYNEQFF
-,TRBV27,TRBJ2-3,-,TGTGCCAGCAGTTTATCGCCAGACACAGATACGCAGTATTTT,CASSLSPDTDTQYF
TRBD1,TRBV29-1,TRBJ2-3,once,TGCAGCGTTGTGCCGGCAGGGGGACAAGATACGCAGTATTTT,CSVVPAGGQDTQYF
-,TRBV18,TRBJ2-2,-,TGTGCCAGCTCACCAACGGACAACCTCTACACCGGGGAGCTGTTTTTT,CASSPTDNLYTGELFF
TRBD1,TRBV4-3,TRBJ2-7,-,TGCGCCAGCAGCGGAAACAGGGGGCTAGCCTACGAGCAGTACTTC,CASSGNRGLAYEQYF
TRBD2,TRBV4-3,TRBJ2-3,-,TGCGCCAGCAGCCTGACTAGCGGGGTGAAAGATACGCAGTATTTT,CASSLTSGVKDTQYF
-,TRBV4-3,TRBJ1-2,-,TGCGCCAGCAGCCAAGATCCGGCAGGGCGAGGTTTCCTGGATGGCTACACCTTC,CASSQDPAGRGFLDGYTF
-,TRBV10-3,TRBJ1-5,-,TGTGCCATCAGTGAGGGCGGTCCCCAGCATTTT,CAISEGGPQHF
-,TRBV5-6,TRBJ2-1,-,TGTGCCAGCAGCTTGGGGTCGGGAGCCTACAATGAGCAGTTCTTC,CASSLGSGAYNEQFF
TRBD2,TRBV4-2,TRBJ2-1,-,TGTGCCAGCAGCCACCAGCGGGGAGAGCAGTTCTTC,CASSHQRGEQFF
-,TRBV5-6,TRBJ2-1,-,TGTGCCAGCAGCTTGGTCAGGGGGGGGCCAGCGGAGCAGTTCTTC,CASSLVRGGPAEQFF
-,TRBV7-2,TRBJ2-4,-,TGTGCCAGCAGCCAGTCGGGGGATCGGAACATTCAGTACTTC,CASSQSGDRNIQYF
-,TRBV27,TRBJ2-3,-,TGTGCCAGCAGAGCATTAACAGATACGCAGTATTTT,CASRALTDTQYF
TRBD1,TRBV28,TRBJ1-5,-,TGTGCCAGCAGTTTACCAACAGGGGGCGTAGGGCCCCAGCATTTT,CASSLPTGGVGPQHF
-,TRBV18,TRBJ1-2,-,TGTGCCAGCTCACCCCAATCCTTGGCCGGCCCTCATGAGGGTGGGTACACCTTC,CASSPQSLAGPHEGGYTF
TRBD2,TRBV6-5,TRBJ2-7,-,TGTGCCAGCAGTTACTCTGGGACTAGCACACAGGGCGAGCAGTACTTC,CASSYSGTSTQGEQYF
TRBD1,TRBV14,TRBJ2-4,-,TGTGCCAGCAGCGCCCACAGGGGTATGGCCAAAAACATTCAGTACTTC,CASSAHRGMAKNIQYF
-,TRBV30,TRBJ1-5,-,TGTGCCTGGAGTGGGGAGAATAGCAATCAGCCCCAGCATTTT,CAWSGENSNQPQHF
-,TRBV30,TRBJ2-1,-,TGTGCCTGGAGGTGGCATAGCTCCTACAATGAGCAGTTCTTC,CAWRWHSSYNEQFF
TRBD2,TRBV10-3,TRBJ2-1,-,TGTGCCATCAGCCCACTAGCGGGGGGGCTTAATGAGCAGTTCTTC,CAISPLAGGLNEQFF
TRBD1,TRBV5-6,TRBJ2-2,-,TGTGCCAGCAGCCCCGGGACAGGGAGAGCCGGGGAGCTGTTTTTT,CASSPGTGRAGELFF
-,TRBV5-6,TRBJ2-5,-,TGTGCCAGCAGCTTAGAGGGATACCTGCGAGAGACCCAGTACTTC,CASSLEGYLRETQYF
-,TRBV7-9,TRBJ1-5,-,TGTGCCAGCAGCTTTGGGGATCAGCCCCAGCATTTT,CASSFGDQPQHF
-,TRBV6-5,TRBJ2-3,few,TGTGCCAGCAGTTACTGGCGCGGGATCGGCACAGATACGCAGTATTTT,CASSYWRGIGTDTQYF
-,TRBV19,TRBJ1-3,-,TGTGCCAGCCATACTCTTCAGGGCTCCTCGGGAAACACCATATATTTT,CASHTLQGSSGNTIYF
-,TRBV25-1,TRBJ1-4,once,TGTGCCAGCAGTGAGGGCAGCGGTAATGAAAAACTGTTTTTT,CASSEGSGNEKLFF
-,TRBV2,TRBJ2-7,-,TGTGCCAGCAGTGTTACCAGGACCTACGAGCAGTACTTC,CASSVTRTYEQYF
-,TRBV27,TRBJ1-2,-,TGTGCCAGCAGTTTTACAGGATCCGTTTATGGCTACACCTTC,CASSFTGSVYGYTF
-,TRBV7-9,TRBJ2-3,-,TGTGCCAGCAGCTTCCGGGACTTTGCCACAGATACGCAGTATTTT,CASSFRDFATDTQYF
TRBD2,TRBV5-6,TRBJ2-7,-,TGTGCCAGCAGCTTGGAAATAGCGGGGGTCCTCGGTTACGAGCAGTACTTC,CASSLEIAGVLGYEQYF
TRBD1,TRBV6-6,TRBJ1-6,-,TGTGCCAGCAGTCCGGACAGGGGGTATTCACCCCTCCACTTT,CASSPDRGYSPLHF